This TCR beta chain was found in a study of blood T cell repertoires in COVID-19. In the study overall: Spain, Italy and the United States supplied samples that represented acute and convalescent COVID-19. The analysed material was cDNA or gDNA that came from T cells, B-cell-depleted T cells, or PBMCs.

The ends were cut back, 7 bases at V and 2 bases at J, with 11 bases in the middle. The CDR3 runs 14 residues. In germline, CDR1 is MNHEY, CDR2 SVGAGI. Original methodology: The assay estimated nucleated cells by amplifying reference gene primers. Generated by immunoSEQ multiplex PCR, the TCRdb table keeps only in-frame clones and is missing some. V and J calls and clone size are copied from that table; D and trimming were computed from the DNA. The top ten clones hold 2.9% of a sample with around 200,000 clones, over 70% of them seen once. The sequencing sample was made of peripheral blood. The TCR was taken from a man aged 45-65 years with active or convalescent COVID-19. The chain employs TRBV6-5 and TRBJ1-4; D may be TRBD1 (6 bases). In nucleotides, the CDR3 is TGTGCCAGCACCCAAAGGGGGACTAATGAAAAACTGTTTTTT. Amino acids: CASTQRGTNEKLFF.